The TCR beta chain under discussion was sequenced for a study of cytomegalovirus exposure and HLA in healthy donors. Overall study results and limits: Rare TCR sequences predominated, though certain public TCRs were found in many donors. DRB1 had the most TCR associations and HLA-C the fewest, a later analysis found, with rates varying by HLA locus. Analyzed later, most CMV-associated TCR beta chains appeared HLA-restricted.

A remark on this clone: What it binds is not known. In the same sample, other DNA sequences code for this CDR3.

Researchers ran the PCR with 60 Vbeta and 13 Jbeta primers. Clones were read by immunoSEQ multiplex PCR, and TCRdb kept only the in-frame ones, dropping some. The sample carries 150,000 to 200,000 clones, roughly 80% recorded once. V lost 6 bases and J lost 0; bases outside the gene matches: 1. The CDR3 runs 14 residues. Germline CDR1 and CDR2: MGHDK and SYGVNS. The TCR originated in a human donor in good health. Source material: PBMCs. The V call is TRBV25-1, the J call TRBJ1-4, with TRBD1 matching 7 bases. The CDR3 spells CASSDRATNEKLFF. CDR3 DNA sequence: TGTGCCAGCAGCGACAGGGCAACTAATGAAAAACTGTTTTTT.